The 30 T cell receptor beta chains presented below share a single source sample, sequenced in a study of T cell clonality in common variable immunodeficiency. TCRdb's copy holds only in-frame clones and misses some; the assay was immunoSEQ multiplex PCR. The repertoire consists of 35,000 to 50,000 clones, none detected only once. What was sequenced was peripheral blood mononuclear cells. These receptors all stem from a person aged 18 to 70 in good health.

This clone has only a few counts. A read error may be the cause here, since a much bigger clone is one base away. The read stops 3 residues short of the end of the CDR3; the missing end is completed from the germline J gene. The chain is built from TRBV5-1 and TRBJ2-1; TRBD2 aligns across 10 bases. Per the germline V gene, CDR1 is SGHRS and CDR2 is YFSETQ. V gave up 0 bases and J gave up 0 bases; unmatched junction bases: 3. The CDR3 covers 17 residues. The CDR3 here is CASSLAASGGSYNEQFF. The sequenced part of the CDR3 DNA is TGCGCCAGCAGCTTGGCCGCTAGCGGGGGCTCCTACAATGAG.

There are many counts of this clone. The read terminates 3 residues before the CDR3 end, so the remaining end is supplied by the germline J gene. This rearrangement joins TRBV20-1 to TRBJ2-7; tentatively, D is TRBD1 (6 bases). Germline lookup yields CDR1 DFQATT and CDR2 SNEGSKA (reference sequence). V gave up 3 bases and J gave up 6 bases, with 21 bases separating them. The CDR3 extends over 15 amino acids. The CDR3 DNA, read in part, is TGCAGTGCTAGCCCCCCCATGACAGGTCGGACCGAG. Protein sequence: CSASPPMTGRTE. The complete CDR3 reads CSASPPMTGRTEQYF.

This clone turned up a few times. The CDR3 extends 3 residues past the end of the read, so its final part is completed from the germline J gene. This chain joins TRBV7-9 and TRBJ2-1; 9 bases map to TRBD2. Germline CDR1 and CDR2: SEHNR and FQNEAQ (reference sequence). CDR3 size: 15 residues. With V trimmed by 0 bases and J by 9 bases, 6 bases remained unmatched. CDR3 DNA (partial): TGTGCCAGCAGCTTAGCCCTAGCGGGACGGAGTGAG. Its protein product is CASSLALAGRSE. The full CDR3 protein reads CASSLALAGRSEQFF.

The sample holds many counts of this clone. The read ends 3 residues early relative to the CDR3; the germline J gene fills the gap. This chain links TRBV20-1 with TRBJ2-4, with D perhaps TRBD1 (5 bases). The CDR3 contains 12 residues. The germline gives CDR1 DFQATT, CDR2 SNEGSKA (reference sequence). CDR3 in amino acids: CSARDELQVQYF. CDR3 bases read: TGCAGTGCTAGAGATGAGTTACAGGTT.

Ten or more counts support this clone. From the germline J gene comes the end of the CDR3, since the read stops 3 residues before it. This sequence joins TRBV5-1 and TRBJ2-7, with 12 bases identical to TRBD1. The CDR3 covers 14 residues. Trimming cost V 3 bases and J 5 bases; bases outside gene matches: 3. Germline CDR1 reads SGHRS; CDR2 reads YFSETQ. The CDR3 DNA, read in part, is TGCGCCAGCAGCTACGGGACAGGGGGCAACGAG. It yields the protein CASSYGTGGNE. The CDR3, in full, reads CASSYGTGGNEQYF. The full variable domain, in which reference TRBV5-1 and TRBJ2-7 provide the parts outside the CDR3, is KAGVTQTPRYLIKTRGQQVTLSCSPISGHRSVSWYQQTPGQGLQFLFEYFSETQRNKGNFPGRFSGRQFSNSRSEMNVSTLELGDSALYLCASSYGTGGNEQYFGPGTRLTVT.

This clone has a count of ten or more. The read comes to an end 3 residues before the CDR3 does, leaving the germline J gene to fill in the end. The chain links TRBV2 to TRBJ2-2, with 11 positions matching TRBD1. The V gene end was trimmed by 4 bases and the J gene end by 5 bases; junction bases not matched to a gene: 6. Germline V gene data show CDR1 as SNHLY and CDR2 as FYNNEI. The CDR3 is 16 amino acids. The sequenced CDR3 bases are TGTGCCAGCAGTGCCGGGACAGGGGGAAGGACCGGGGAG. Amino acids: CASSAGTGGRTGE. The CDR3 reads in full as CASSAGTGGRTGELFF.

This clone was found many times. Read data end 3 residues before the CDR3 end; the end is taken from the germline J gene. The chain has TRBV29-1 and TRBJ2-2, with 11 nucleotides matching TRBD1. V was pared by 2 bases and J by 7 bases, with 9 bases of the junction left unmatched. The CDR3 is 16 residues long. Looked up from germline, CDR1 is SQVTM and CDR2 is ANQGSEA. The CDR3 DNA, read in part, is TGCAGCGTTGAAATTCGGGACAGGGGGTTCGGCGGGGAG. Its translation is CSVEIRDRGFGGE. Given in full, the CDR3 is CSVEIRDRGFGGELFF.

This clone came up many times. The read is 3 residues too short to cover the CDR3 end, so that end is filled in from the germline J gene. The J gene is TRBJ2-5, the V gene TRBV10-1; D may be TRBD2 (6 bases). Germline-derived CDR1 and CDR2 are WNHNN and SYGVQD (reference sequence). Trimming took 3 bases from V and 5 from J, leaving 16 bases between them. The CDR3 runs to 15 residues. The DNA read from the CDR3 is TGCGCCAGCAGTGAAGGACTATCCAAGAGTGAGACC. Translation gives CASSEGLSKSET. The CDR3 in full is CASSEGLSKSETQYF.

In its sample, this clone was seen many times. The observed sequence ends 3 residues before the CDR3 terminus, with the missing tail filled in from the germline J gene. The chain carries TRBV5-1 and TRBJ2-3, with 8 bases fitting TRBD1. The CDR3 loop spans 14 amino acids. The ends lost 0 bases at V and 3 bases at J; junction bases unmatched: 0. The germline V gene encodes CDR1 SGHRS and CDR2 YFSETQ. CDR3 DNA, as far as it was read: TGCGCCAGCAGCTTGGACAGGGGGACAGATACG. Protein: CASSLDRGTDT. The whole CDR3 sequence is CASSLDRGTDTQYF.

In its sample, this clone was seen many times. The CDR3 goes on 3 residues after the read ends, and that part is filled in from the germline J gene. V and J are TRBV7-9 and TRBJ2-7, with 7 nucleotides matching TRBD1. With 8 bases clipped from V and 5 bases from J, the junction kept 6 bases outside the gene matches. The CDR3 runs to 12 residues. Germline-derived CDR1 and CDR2 are SEHNR and FQNEAQ (reference sequence). CDR3 DNA (partial): TGTGCCAGCGGCGGACAGGTAGACGAG. Its translation: CASGGQVDE. The entire CDR3 protein reads CASGGQVDEQYF.

This clone was seen at least ten times. The read gets to within 3 residues of the CDR3 end, and the germline J gene fills in the rest. The chain couples TRBV5-1 to TRBJ2-1; 8 nucleotides line up with TRBD2. J lost 7 bases, V lost 7 bases, and 7 bases had no gene match. CDR1 SGHRS and CDR2 YFSETQ come from the germline V gene. This CDR3 spans 13 amino acids. The chain's CDR3 is CASGIAGINEQFF. The part of the CDR3 DNA that was read is TGCGCCAGCGGAATAGCGGGAATTAATGAG. The whole variable domain, filled in from reference TRBV5-1 and TRBJ2-1, reads KAGVTQTPRYLIKTRGQQVTLSCSPISGHRSVSWYQQTPGQGLQFLFEYFSETQRNKGNFPGRFSGRQFSNSRSEMNVSTLELGDSALYLCASGIAGINEQFFGPGTRLTVL.

This clone was recorded at least ten times. Read data end 3 residues before the CDR3 end; the end is taken from the germline J gene. The rearrangement links TRBV10-3 to TRBJ2-2; TRBD2 aligns across 7 bases. This CDR3 has 16 residues. CDR1 is ENHRY and CDR2 is SYGVKD in the germline V gene. Unmatched junction bases numbered 5, after V lost 2 bases and J lost 2 bases. CDR3 DNA (partial): TGTGCCATCAGTGAGAGGGTAGCGGGTAACACCGGGGAG. Its protein is CAISERVAGNTGE. The CDR3 as a whole reads CAISERVAGNTGELFF.

Ten or more counts support this clone. The read terminates 3 residues ahead of where the CDR3 ends, so the germline J gene completes it. The genes are TRBV7-6 and TRBJ2-7, with D possibly matching TRBD1 (5 bases). With 5 bases removed from V and 1 base from J, the gap between germline ends came to 15 bases. Germline CDR1 reads SGHVS; CDR2 reads FNYEAQ. There are 15 residues in the CDR3. The CDR3 spells CASSPTPTDSYEQYF. Incomplete CDR3 DNA: TGTGCCAGCAGCCCGACCCCGACAGATTCCTACGAG.

This clone was recorded at least ten times. The read ends 3 residues before the CDR3 terminus; that terminus is restored from the germline J gene. V gene TRBV20-1 combines with J gene TRBJ1-1; 11 bases are a match to TRBD1. J was trimmed by 0 bases and V by 6 bases; bases with no gene match: 9. Looked up from germline, CDR1 is DFQATT and CDR2 is SNEGSKA (reference sequence). The CDR3 has 16 amino acids. CDR3 bases read: TGCAGTGCGGGGGGACAGGGGGGATGGATGAACACTGAA. Translation gives CSAGGQGGWMNTE. The full CDR3 sequence reads CSAGGQGGWMNTEAFF.

A few counts support this clone. The read is 3 residues too short to cover the CDR3 end, so that end is filled in from the germline J gene. The V gene is TRBV20-1, the J gene TRBJ1-3; 12 positions agree with TRBD1. Germline V gene sequence: CDR1 DFQATT, CDR2 SNEGSKA (reference sequence). The CDR3 length is 15 residues. The J segment lost 6 bases and the V segment lost 5 bases, leaving 8 bases of the junction unmatched. CDR3 residues: CSASVPGQGANTIYF. Incomplete CDR3 DNA: TGCAGTGCTTCCGTCCCGGGACAGGGGGCAAACACC.

At least ten counts were recorded for this clone. The sequenced CDR3 bases are TGTGCCAGCAGCCCAACAAACTATGGC. The encoded protein is CASSPTNYG. The whole CDR3 region reads CASSPTNYGYTF. The chain joins TRBV14 to TRBJ1-2; D not certain. The CDR3 is cut off 3 residues early in the read; its end comes from the germline J gene. The germline V gene encodes CDR1 SGHDN and CDR2 FVKESK. CDR3 length equals 12 residues. V lost 4 bases, J lost 2 bases, and 5 bases lay in between. The variable domain in full, with the rest retrieved from reference TRBV14 and TRBJ1-2, is EAGVTQFPSHSVIEKGQTVTLRCDPISGHDNLYWYRRVMGKEIKFLLHFVKESKQDESGMPNNRFLAERTGGTYSTLKVQPAELEDSGVYFCASSPTNYGYTFGSGTRLTVV.

This clone was detected a few times. The CDR3 end is not reached by the read, which stops 3 residues before it; the germline J gene fills it in. The genes are TRBV20-1 and TRBJ1-1; D is perhaps TRBD1 (5 bases). There are 14 residues in the CDR3. The germline CDR1 and CDR2 sequences are DFQATT and SNEGSKA (reference sequence). CDR3 residues: CSALSRTGLSQAFF. The sequenced part of the CDR3 DNA is TGCAGTGCTTTATCCCGCACAGGATTGAGCCAA.

This clone has at least ten counts. Read sequence stops 3 residues before the CDR3 end, and the germline J gene provides the missing end. The chain uses TRBV18 and TRBJ2-7, with D possibly matching TRBD1 (6 bases). The CDR3 extends over 15 amino acids. Germline lookup yields CDR1 KGHSH and CDR2 LQKENI. Trimming pared 3 bases from V and 2 bases from J, leaving 14 bases between. The sequenced CDR3 bases are TGTGCCAGCTCACCCACGAGGGGGAGCACCTACGAG. Translating gives CASSPTRGSTYE. The complete CDR3 protein is CASSPTRGSTYEQYF.

This clone was recorded at least ten times. The read stops 3 residues short of the end of the CDR3; the missing end is completed from the germline J gene. This chain uses TRBV29-1 with TRBJ2-3; 10 nucleotides line up with TRBD2. The V and J ends lost 3 bases and 6 bases, in that order; junction bases with no gene match: 9. Per the germline V gene, CDR1 is SQVTM and CDR2 is ANQGSEA. The CDR3 totals 15 residues. CDR3 DNA, as far as it was read: TGCAGCGTTGATCGGGCTAGCGGGAGTGCTGATACG. Protein: CSVDRASGSADT. The full CDR3 protein is CSVDRASGSADTQYF.

This clone has only a few counts. The read falls 3 residues short of the CDR3 end, and the missing part is taken from the germline J gene. This rearrangement joins TRBV19 to TRBJ1-1, with 7 nucleotides matching TRBD1. With 2 bases clipped from V and 0 bases from J, the junction kept 12 bases outside the gene matches. This CDR3 spans 18 amino acids. CDR1 LNHDA and CDR2 SQIVND come from the germline V gene (reference sequence). The sequenced CDR3 bases are TGTGCCAGTAGTATAATAAGGGCAGGGGGATTTGTGAACACTGAA. Translating gives CASSIIRAGGFVNTE. The complete CDR3 protein is CASSIIRAGGFVNTEAFF.

In its sample, this clone was seen many times. Sequencing ends 3 residues short of the CDR3 end; the germline J gene provides the rest. This sequence joins TRBV2 and TRBJ2-1; 7 nucleotides line up with TRBD2. CDR3 length: 15 amino acids. Germline V gene data show CDR1 as SNHLY and CDR2 as FYNNEI. The V segment lost 4 bases and the J segment 7 bases; nucleotides outside the gene matches: 10. The part of the CDR3 DNA that was read is TGTGCCAGCAGTGGGCCGGGAGCGGGAAGGAATGAG. This encodes CASSGPGAGRNE. From start to end, the CDR3 is CASSGPGAGRNEQFF. The entire variable domain, with the rest obtained from reference TRBV2 and TRBJ2-1, is as follows: EPEVTQTPSHQVTQMGQEVILRCVPISNHLYFYWYRQILGQKVEFLVSFYNNEISEKSEIFDDQFSVERPDGSNFTLKIRSTKLEDSAMYFCASSGPGAGRNEQFFGPGTRLTVL.

This clone came up many times. The read ends 3 residues early relative to the CDR3; the germline J gene fills the gap. J is TRBJ1-1 and V is TRBV5-6, with D possibly being TRBD1 (5 bases). The germline V gene encodes CDR1 SGHDT and CDR2 YYEEEE. This CDR3 has 15 residues. With 3 bases removed from V and 4 bases from J, the gap between germline ends came to 16 bases. The covered CDR3 bases are TGTGCCAGCAGCTCAACGAATGGACATTTCACTGAA. Protein sequence: CASSSTNGHFTE. The entire CDR3 protein is CASSSTNGHFTEAFF.

This clone was seen repeatedly, ten times or more. The read is 3 residues too short to cover the CDR3 end, so that end is filled in from the germline J gene. The V and J genes are TRBV29-1 and TRBJ1-1; 7 bases are shared with TRBD1. The CDR3 is made up of 13 amino acids. Unmatched junction bases numbered 8, after V lost 8 bases and J lost 2 bases. Germline V gene lookup returns CDR1 SQVTM and CDR2 ANQGSEA. The sequenced part of the CDR3 DNA is TGCAGCTCCTCGACAGGGCGAAACACTGAA. Its translation: CSSSTGRNTE. In full, the CDR3 reads CSSSTGRNTEAFF. Full variable domain (outside the CDR3, taken from reference TRBV29-1 and TRBJ1-1): SAVISQKPSRDICQRGTSLTIQCQVDSQVTMMFWYRQQPGQSLTLIATANQGSEATYESGFVIDKFPISRPNLTFSTLTVSNMSPEDSSIYLCSSSTGRNTEAFFGQGTRLTVV.

This clone was seen ten or more times. The sequence runs out 3 residues before the end of the CDR3; the remainder is reconstructed from the germline J gene. This chain links TRBV5-1 with TRBJ2-7, with D perhaps matching TRBD2 (6 bases). V was shortened by 5 bases and J by 2 bases, with 11 bases between the two germline ends. This CDR3 region has 13 residues. Germline assignment: CDR1 SGHRS and CDR2 YFSETQ. The CDR3 reads CASRVAGTYEQYF. CDR3 DNA, as far as it was read: TGCGCCAGCAGAGTTGCGGGGACCTACGAG.

This clone has just a few counts. The DNA ends 3 residues before the CDR3 does, and the rest of the CDR3 is filled in from the germline J gene. This sequence joins TRBV2 and TRBJ1-2; D remains ambiguous. The CDR3 extends over 12 amino acids. Germline CDR1 reads SNHLY; CDR2 reads FYNNEI. CDR3 residues: CASSVKGYDYTF. CDR3 DNA (partial): TGTGCCAGCAGTGTGAAGGGCTACGAC.

This clone was recorded at least ten times. The CDR3 end lies 3 residues beyond the end of the read and is filled in from the germline J gene. The chain links TRBV30 to TRBJ2-5; 9 bases map to TRBD2. V was clipped by 7 bases and J by 2 bases; unmatched bases: 14. Germline V gene lookup returns CDR1 GTSNPN and CDR2 SVGIG (reference sequence). The length of the CDR3 is 16 residues. The CDR3 sequence: CASSGFLAGDQETQYF. The sequenced CDR3 bases are TGTGCCTCGTCCGGGTTCTTAGCGGGAGATCAAGAGACC. The whole variable domain, remainder taken from reference TRBV30 and TRBJ2-5, is SQTIHQWPATLVQPVGSPLSLECTVEGTSNPNLYWYRQAAGRGLQLLFYSVGIGQISSEVPQNLSASRPQDRQFILSSKKLLLSDSGFYLCASSGFLAGDQETQYFGPGTRLLVL.

This clone was seen ten or more times. The read gets to within 3 residues of the CDR3 end, and the germline J gene fills in the rest. This sequence joins TRBV19 and TRBJ2-3, with 12 bases matching TRBD2. The CDR3 has 17 amino acids. The V gene's germline CDR1 is LNHDA and CDR2 SQIVND (reference sequence). After removal of 6 bases from V and 5 bases from J, the junction contained 12 bases not matched to a gene. CDR3 sequence: CASRASGRASDVDTQYF. The part of the CDR3 DNA that was read is TGTGCCAGTAGAGCTAGCGGGAGGGCCTCCGACGTAGATACG. The full variable domain, completed using reference TRBV19 and TRBJ2-3, is DGGITQSPKYLFRKEGQNVTLSCEQNLNHDAMYWYRQDPGQGLRLIYYSQIVNDFQKGDIAEGYSVSREKKESFPLTVTSAQKNPTAFYLCASRASGRASDVDTQYFGPGTRLTVL.

This clone was detected ten times or more. The CDR3 is cut off 3 residues early in the read; its end comes from the germline J gene. The chain combines TRBV30 with TRBJ1-2; 11 positions match TRBD1. Germline loops: CDR1 GTSNPN, CDR2 SVGIG (reference sequence). The CDR3 spans 15 residues. The trim removed 0 bases at V and 6 bases at J, leaving 6 bases unmatched. CDR3 DNA (partial): TGTGCCTGGAGTGTAGGGGACAGGGGGTTTGATGGC. Translated, it gives CAWSVGDRGFDG. The whole CDR3 sequence is CAWSVGDRGFDGYTF.

This clone showed up just a few times. Read sequence stops 3 residues before the CDR3 end, and the germline J gene provides the missing end. This sequence joins TRBV7-9 and TRBJ2-3; 7 bases are shared with TRBD2. Unmatched junction bases numbered 9, after V lost 5 bases and J lost 4 bases. CDR1 and CDR2 from the germline V gene are SEHNR and FQNEAQ (reference sequence). The CDR3 extends over 15 amino acids. The CDR3 sequence: CASSRPGGWADTQYF. CDR3 DNA, as far as it was read: TGTGCCAGCAGCCGCCCCGGGGGGTGGGCAGATACG.

Many counts were recorded for this clone. The sequenced part of the CDR3 DNA is TGTGCCAGCAGCGACGGACTTCGGTACGAG. It translates to CASSDGLRYE. The whole CDR3 is CASSDGLRYEQYF. This sequence joins TRBV7-9 and TRBJ2-7; tentative D call: TRBD2 (5 bases). Sequencing ends 3 residues short of the CDR3 end; the germline J gene provides the rest. The CDR3 is 13 residues long. The V gene's germline CDR1 is SEHNR and CDR2 FQNEAQ (reference sequence). Deletions cut 5 bases from V and 4 bases from J, with 12 bases between.